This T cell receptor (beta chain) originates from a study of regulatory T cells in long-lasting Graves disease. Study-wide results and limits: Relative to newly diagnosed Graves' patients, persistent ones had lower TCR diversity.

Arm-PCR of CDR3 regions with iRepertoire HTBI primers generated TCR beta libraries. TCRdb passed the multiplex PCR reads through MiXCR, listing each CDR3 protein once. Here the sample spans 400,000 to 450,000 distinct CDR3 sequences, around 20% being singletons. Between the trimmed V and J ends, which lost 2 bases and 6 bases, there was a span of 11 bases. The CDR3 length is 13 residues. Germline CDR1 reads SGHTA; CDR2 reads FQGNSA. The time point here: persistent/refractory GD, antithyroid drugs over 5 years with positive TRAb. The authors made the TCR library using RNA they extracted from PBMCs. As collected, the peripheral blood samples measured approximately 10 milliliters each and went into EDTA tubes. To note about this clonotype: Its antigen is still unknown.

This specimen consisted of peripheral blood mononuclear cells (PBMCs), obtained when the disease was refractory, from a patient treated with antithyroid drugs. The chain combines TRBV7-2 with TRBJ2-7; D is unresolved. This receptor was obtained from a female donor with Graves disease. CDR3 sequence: CASSLQSSAEQYF. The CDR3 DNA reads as TGTGCCAGCAGCTTACAATCGAGCGCCGAGCAGTACTTC.